Below, 28 T cell receptor beta chains from the same sample are listed, as sequenced in a study of identical twins. TCRdb passed the 5' RACE reads through MiXCR, listing each CDR3 protein once. In the table there are about 790,000 distinct CDR3 sequences, about 20% of which are singletons. These data were also reused for a study on T cells expressing NK-cell markers.

The sequenced sample consisted of PBMCs. The origin of the receptors is a woman younger than 35 in good health.

In its sample, this clonotype was seen a few times. The J gene is TRBJ2-7, the V gene TRBV20-1; D is unresolved. Looked up from germline, CDR1 is DFQATT and CDR2 is SNEGSKA (reference sequence). Trimming left V 5 bases short and J 3 bases short, with 11 bases between. CDR3 length: 12 amino acids. The CDR3 DNA sequence: TGCAGTGCTGGGAAGGGCAACTACGAGCAGTACTTC. Its protein product is CSAGKGNYEQYF.

This clonotype was detected a few times. This chain joins TRBV5-6 and TRBJ1-1; no clear D. This CDR3 region has 15 residues. Trimming shortened V by 4 bases and J by 3 bases, and 16 bases separated the two germline ends. CDR1 is SGHDT and CDR2 is YYEEEE in the germline V gene. Here the CDR3 DNA reads TGTGCCAGCAGCCCTGATGTGGGCATGGACACTGAAGCTTTCTTT. This sequence encodes CASSPDVGMDTEAFF.

The J gene is TRBJ2-1, the V gene TRBV16; 8 bases agree with TRBD2. Germline lookup yields CDR1 KGHSY and CDR2 FQNENV. CDR3 length: 13 residues. V gave up 1 base and J gave up 10 bases; unmatched junction bases: 3. The DNA of the CDR3 is TGTGCCAGCAGCCAATTAGGACTAGCAGAGCAGTTCTTC. Translating gives CASSQLGLAEQFF.

This chain joins TRBV5-5 and TRBJ2-5, with D perhaps given as TRBD1 or TRBD2 (6 bases each). The CDR3 totals 17 residues. CDR1 SGHKS and CDR2 YYEKEE come from the germline V gene (reference sequence). The V gene lost 3 bases and the J gene lost 1 base, with 19 bases spanning the gap. CDR3 sequence reads: CASSSGTWRGSQETQYF. For the CDR3, the DNA is TGTGCCAGCAGCTCGGGAACATGGAGGGGGAGCCAAGAGACCCAGTACTTC.

There are a few counts of this clonotype. The V gene is TRBV7-9, the J gene TRBJ2-5; possible D gene TRBD2, 6 bases. Looked up from germline, CDR1 is SEHNR and CDR2 is FQNEAQ (reference sequence). V was pared by 5 bases and J by 2 bases, with 18 bases between. This CDR3 comprises 16 residues. Written as DNA, the CDR3 is TGTGCCAGCAGCACGCTGGAGGGAGGTGAACAAGAGACCCAGTACTTC. Protein: CASSTLEGGEQETQYF.

In this sample, this clonotype turned up many times. The V and J genes are TRBV7-9 and TRBJ1-1; maybe TRBD1 (5 bases). CDR3 length: 14 residues. Germline CDR1 and CDR2: SEHNR and FQNEAQ (reference sequence). The V and J ends lost 4 bases and 1 base respectively, with 10 bases between them. Here the CDR3 reads CASSSSDRNTEAFF. The CDR3 DNA reads as TGTGCCAGCAGCTCCTCTGACAGGAACACTGAAGCTTTCTTT.

This clonotype was detected ten times or more. J is TRBJ2-5 and V is TRBV5-1, with D uncertain. V lost 3 bases and J lost 5, with 14 bases in between. The CDR3 runs to 14 residues. Germline V gene sequence: CDR1 SGHRS, CDR2 YFSETQ. Here the CDR3 reads CASSSGRAQETQYF. CDR3 nucleotide sequence: TGCGCCAGCAGCTCCGGACGAGCTCAGGAGACCCAGTACTTC.

This clonotype was observed at least ten times. The rearrangement uses TRBV12-3 or TRBV12-4 and TRBJ2-6; D unclear. The CDR3 is 13 residues long. V lost 6 bases and J lost 2, with 5 bases in between. The DNA for the CDR3 is TGTGCCAGCAGACGGGCTGGGGCCAACGTCCTGACTTTC. This translates into CASRRAGANVLTF.

This clonotype showed up many times. This rearrangement joins TRBV12-3 or TRBV12-4 to TRBJ2-1; 8 bases are shared with TRBD2. The length of the CDR3 is 16 residues. V was clipped by 6 bases and J by 3 bases; unmatched bases: 10. The CDR3 here is CASRSRTSGNYNEQFF. For the CDR3, the DNA is TGTGCCAGCAGGTCCCGAACTAGCGGTAACTACAATGAGCAGTTCTTC.

The gene calls are TRBV20-1 and TRBJ2-2, with a possible D match to TRBD2 (5 bases). V lost 4 bases to trimming and J lost 4 bases, with 16 bases between them. Germline values: CDR1 DFQATT, CDR2 SNEGSKA (reference sequence). CDR3 length equals 15 residues. CDR3 protein: CSAIRLSEGTGELFF. The CDR3 nucleotides read TGCAGTGCTATACGACTCAGCGAGGGCACCGGGGAGCTGTTTTTT.

The chain links TRBV20-1 to TRBJ1-1, with no clear D. The CDR3 loop spans 11 amino acids. Trimming took off 5 bases at V and 3 bases at J, with 7 bases between the two ends. In germline, CDR1 is DFQATT, CDR2 SNEGSKA (reference sequence). The CDR3 reads CSAHFHTEAFF. The DNA for the CDR3 is TGCAGTGCTCATTTTCACACTGAAGCTTTCTTT.

Of note for this clonotype: The junction and the germline gene differ at one end; a read error may be behind it. The genes are TRBV9 and TRBJ1-2, with D unclear. Germline V CDR1 and CDR2: SGDLS, YYNGEE. The CDR3 is 14 residues long. As DNA, the CDR3 is TGTGCCAGCAAGAAGGACCCAAAAAATTATGGCTATACCTTC. It specifies CASKKDPKNYGYTF.

This chain links TRBV12-3 or TRBV12-4 with TRBJ2-1; 11 bases are a match to TRBD1. The CDR3 runs to 17 residues. After removal of 4 bases from V and 6 bases from J, the junction contained 11 bases not matched to a gene. The CDR3 protein is CASSSGQGAFGFNEQFF. CDR3 DNA: TGTGCCAGCAGTTCAGGACAGGGGGCCTTTGGTTTCAATGAGCAGTTCTTC.

J is TRBJ1-2 and V is TRBV7-9; a weak D match, TRBD1 (6 bases). Germline-derived CDR1 and CDR2 are SEHNR and FQNEAQ (reference sequence). CDR3 size: 17 residues. Trimming stripped 5 bases from V and 5 bases from J, with 24 bases between. This CDR3 is CASSQRRDKSNLYGYTF. CDR3 nucleotide sequence: TGTGCCAGCAGCCAGAGGAGGGACAAGTCGAACCTATATGGCTACACCTTC.

The V and J genes are TRBV6-5 and TRBJ1-1, with D perhaps matching TRBD1 (5 bases). V lost 0 bases and J lost 8, with 13 bases in between. The CDR3 runs to 14 residues. The germline V gene has CDR1 MNHEY and CDR2 SVGAGI. CDR3: CASSYSPGRTEAFF. The CDR3 coding sequence is TGTGCCAGCAGTTACTCGCCGGGACGGACAGAAGCTTTCTTT.

This clonotype was seen only a few times. The gene calls are TRBV5-1 and TRBJ2-1; maybe TRBD2 (5 bases). CDR3 length: 17 residues. Germline assignment: CDR1 SGHRS and CDR2 YFSETQ. Trimming pared 1 base from V and 6 bases from J, leaving 20 bases between. CDR3 sequence: CASSLRWRTEGPNEQFF. CDR3 nucleotides: TGCGCCAGCAGCTTGCGTTGGCGGACCGAGGGCCCCAATGAGCAGTTCTTC.

V usage is TRBV5-1 and J usage is TRBJ2-7; TRBD1 matches at 9 bases. V lost 2 bases and J lost 5; bases outside the gene matches: 14. This CDR3 region has 17 residues. CDR1 is SGHRS, CDR2 YFSETQ, per germline. The CDR3 spells CASSLNGPGTGYDEQYF. CDR3 coding DNA: TGCGCCAGCAGCTTAAACGGACCAGGGACAGGGTATGACGAGCAGTACTTC.

This clonotype was counted between two and nine times. The chain uses TRBV7-3 and TRBJ2-1; D possibly matches TRBD1 or TRBD2 (5 bases each). The CDR3 has 14 residues. V shed 2 bases and J shed 6 bases, with 11 bases lying between them. Germline loops: CDR1 SGHTA, CDR2 FQGTGA. The CDR3 protein is CASSLEGPRNEQFF. The CDR3 nucleotides read TGTGCCAGCAGCTTAGAGGGGCCGCGCAATGAGCAGTTCTTC. Using reference TRBV7-3 and TRBJ2-1 for the parts outside the CDR3, the full variable domain is GAGVSQTPSNKVTEKGKYVELRCDPISGHTALYWYRQSLGQGPEFLIYFQGTGAADDSGLPNDRFFAVRPEGSVSTLKIQRTERGDSAVYLCASSLEGPRNEQFFGPGTRLTVL.

This clonotype has ten or more counts. The rearrangement joins TRBV7-8 to TRBJ2-1; D gene ambiguous. Germline V CDR1 and CDR2: SGHVS, FQNEAQ. CDR3 length equals 13 residues. Deletions cut 0 bases from V and 5 bases from J, with 5 bases between. CDR3 sequence reads: CASSLALNNEQFF. The DNA for the CDR3 is TGTGCCAGCAGCTTAGCCCTGAACAATGAGCAGTTCTTC.

This clonotype has only a few counts. The chain employs TRBV12-3 or TRBV12-4 and TRBJ1-2; no reliable D call. CDR3 length: 14 residues. Trimming cost V 6 bases and J 4 bases, with 15 bases left between them. The CDR3, as DNA: TGTGCCAGCAGCCCCATTGGAGGCTCCTATGGCTACACCTTC. Its translation is CASSPIGGSYGYTF.

This CDR3 reads CASSATQGETQYF. CDR3 nucleotide sequence: TGCGCCAGCAGCGCCACTCAGGGGGAGACCCAGTACTTC. This chain joins TRBV5-1 and TRBJ2-5, with D tentatively TRBD1 (6 bases). The CDR3 runs to 13 residues. The germline V gene has CDR1 SGHRS and CDR2 YFSETQ. Between the trimmed V and J ends, which lost 4 bases and 5 bases, there was a span of 12 bases.

The table lists this clonotype with a few counts. J is TRBJ2-1 and V is TRBV4-3; weak D call: TRBD2 (6 bases). V lost 0 bases and J 5 bases, leaving 14 bases between the germline ends. Germline lookup yields CDR1 LGHNA and CDR2 YSLEER. The CDR3 extends over 16 amino acids. CDR3 amino acids: CASSQDRGTPDNEQFF. The CDR3 nucleotides read TGCGCCAGCAGCCAAGATAGAGGGACTCCAGACAATGAGCAGTTCTTC.

The gene calls are TRBV28 and TRBJ1-5, with no clear D. Germline CDR1 and CDR2: MDHEN and SYDVKM. This CDR3 has 13 amino acids. Trimming pared 4 bases from V and 3 bases from J, leaving 7 bases between. CDR3 region: CASSWRDNQPQHF. CDR3 in DNA: TGTGCCAGCAGTTGGAGGGACAATCAGCCCCAGCATTTT.

This clonotype was recorded a few times. The rearrangement joins TRBV18 to TRBJ2-1, with 7 bases aligning to TRBD2. V lost 0 bases and J lost 4; bases outside the gene matches: 6. Germline-derived CDR1 and CDR2 are KGHSH and LQKENI. The CDR3 length is 16 residues. This CDR3 reads CASSPPELAEYNEQFF. CDR3 DNA sequence: TGTGCCAGCTCACCACCGGAGCTAGCGGAATACAATGAGCAGTTCTTC. Drawing the rest from reference TRBV18 and TRBJ2-1, the complete variable domain is NAGVMQNPRHLVRRRGQEARLRCSPMKGHSHVYWYRQLPEEGLKFMVYLQKENIIDESGMPKERFSAEFPKEGPSILRIQQVVRGDSAAYFCASSPPELAEYNEQFFGPGTRLTVL.

This sequence joins TRBV6-2 or TRBV6-3 and TRBJ2-6; 8 bases are a match to TRBD2. The junction had 9 bases not matched to a gene; V was cut back by 7 bases and J by 1 base. The CDR3 has 17 amino acids. Germline-derived CDR1 and CDR2 are MNHEY and SVGEGT. CDR3 protein: CASTLREGLSGANVLTF. DNA of the CDR3: TGTGCCAGCACCCTCCGGGAGGGACTTTCTGGGGCCAACGTCCTGACTTTC.

This chain links TRBV3-1 with TRBJ2-7, with D perhaps TRBD1 (5 bases). CDR3 length: 14 amino acids. V lost 0 bases to trimming and J lost 7 bases, with 13 bases between them. Germline CDR1 reads LGHDT; CDR2 reads YNNKEL (reference sequence). Here the CDR3 reads CASSQDSRAVEQYF. The CDR3 nucleotides are TGTGCCAGCAGCCAAGACTCCAGGGCTGTAGAGCAGTACTTC.

The J gene is TRBJ2-7, the V gene TRBV20-1; D uncertain. This CDR3 is 14 amino acids long. Germline V gene lookup returns CDR1 DFQATT and CDR2 SNEGSKA (reference sequence). The V end was cut by 3 bases, the J end by 0 bases, with 12 bases between. The CDR3 loop is CSASITASSYEQYF. CDR3 DNA: TGCAGTGCTAGCATAACCGCGAGCTCCTACGAGCAGTACTTC.

This clonotype has a count of ten or more. The chain links TRBV14 to TRBJ2-7; no clear D. Germline CDR1 reads SGHDN; CDR2 reads FVKESK. The CDR3 length is 12 residues. The ends were cut back, 4 bases at V and 3 bases at J, with 7 bases in the middle. CDR3 region: CASSPANYEQYF. The CDR3 coding sequence is TGTGCCAGCAGCCCCGCGAACTACGAGCAGTACTTC.